Presented here are 22 T cell receptor beta chains from one specimen sequenced in a study of cytomegalovirus exposure and HLA in healthy donors. Primers for the PCR totalled 60 Vbeta and 13 Jbeta. Clones were sequenced by immunoSEQ multiplex PCR, and TCRdb holds only the in-frame ones, with some missing. Of around 100,000 clones listed, around 80% are singletons. The sample taken for sequencing was PBMCs. These receptors were obtained from a woman aged 40 to 49 in good health and CMV-seronegative.

The chain recombines TRBV18 with TRBJ2-3, with 11 nucleotides matching TRBD2. V lost 2 bases and J lost 7; bases outside the gene matches: 11. The germline V gene has CDR1 KGHSH and CDR2 LQKENI. The CDR3 is 17 amino acids. The CDR3 loop is CASSPMLAGGGGNTQYF. In nucleotides, the CDR3 is TGTGCCAGCTCACCAATGCTAGCGGGAGGAGGTGGAAATACGCAGTATTTT. Combining the CDR3 with reference TRBV18 and TRBJ2-3 gives the whole variable domain NAGVMQNPRHLVRRRGQEARLRCSPMKGHSHVYWYRQLPEEGLKFMVYLQKENIIDESGMPKERFSAEFPKEGPSILRIQQVVRGDSAAYFCASSPMLAGGGGNTQYFGPGTRLTVL.

The rearrangement uses TRBV13 and TRBJ2-2; TRBD2 is a possible D gene (5 bases). The germline V gene encodes CDR1 PRHDT and CDR2 FYEKMQ (reference sequence). This CDR3 contains 17 residues. Trimming stripped 0 bases from V and 0 bases from J, with 11 bases between. CDR3 coding DNA: TGTGCCAGCAGCTTAGGGTTGGACTCAGCGAACACCGGGGAGCTGTTTTTT. It codes for CASSLGLDSANTGELFF.

The chain is built from TRBV10-2 and TRBJ2-2, with D possibly TRBD1 on 7 matching bases. The V and J ends lost 6 bases and 2 bases respectively, with 10 bases between them. CDR1 is WSHSY and CDR2 is SAAADI in the germline V gene. The CDR3 loop spans 14 amino acids. CDR3 nucleotide sequence: TGCGCCAGCAGACAGGGGACTAACACCGGGGAGCTGTTTTTT. This encodes CASRQGTNTGELFF.

This clone was seen only a few times. This sequence joins TRBV23-1 and TRBJ1-1, with a weak D call TRBD1 (6 bases). TRBV23-1 is reported as an ORF; its role is uncertain. V was pared by 2 bases and J by 1 base, with 17 bases between. This CDR3 has 17 residues. The CDR3 nucleotides are TGCGCCAGCAGTCAAGGGCAGGGGTTTGGCGGGAACACTGAAGCTTTCTTT. Protein product: CASSQGQGFGGNTEAFF.

V usage is TRBV4-3 and J usage is TRBJ2-4; D remains unclear. This CDR3 has 17 amino acids. Per the germline V gene, CDR1 is LGHNA and CDR2 is YSLEER. Between the trimmed V and J ends, which lost 0 bases and 6 bases, there was a span of 18 bases. CDR3 nucleotide sequence: TGCGCCAGCAGCCAAGATAGAACCAAATCTAGAGGAAACATTCAGTACTTC. It codes for CASSQDRTKSRGNIQYF.

This clone was seen a few times. This chain connects TRBV20-1 to TRBJ2-7, with D unclear. CDR1 and CDR2 (germline): DFQATT, SNEGSKA (reference sequence). This CDR3 is built from 11 residues. The ends were cut back, 3 bases at V and 5 bases at J, with 8 bases in the middle. The CDR3 spells CSASLLDEQYF. CDR3 nucleotide sequence: TGCAGTGCTAGTTTACTTGACGAGCAGTACTTC.

The sample holds a few counts of this clone. The J gene is TRBJ1-5, the V gene TRBV4-1, with D unclear. CDR1 and CDR2 from the germline V gene are MGHRA and YSYEKL. The CDR3 runs 16 residues. Trimming stripped 4 bases from V and 1 base from J, with 14 bases between. The DNA of the CDR3 is TGCGCCAGCAGCCGGTGGGAGTTCGGAAGCAATCAGCCCCAGCATTTT. This codes for CASSRWEFGSNQPQHF.

This clone was detected a few times. V gene TRBV28 combines with J gene TRBJ2-5; D is unresolved. Trimming pared 1 base from V and 2 bases from J, leaving 8 bases between. CDR3 size: 14 residues. The germline V gene encodes CDR1 MDHEN and CDR2 SYDVKM. The DNA for the CDR3 is TGTGCCAGCAGTTTATACCCAGGTCAAGAGACCCAGTACTTC. Translating gives CASSLYPGQETQYF.

The J gene is TRBJ2-2, the V gene TRBV9; D is ambiguous. The CDR3 totals 14 residues. CDR1 and CDR2 from the germline V gene are SGDLS and YYNGEE. V was shortened by 0 bases and J by 3 bases, with 6 bases between the two germline ends. The CDR3 DNA is TGTGCCAGCAGCGTAGTAATAGACACCGGGGAGCTGTTTTTT. This gives the protein CASSVVIDTGELFF.

This chain uses TRBV6-1 with TRBJ2-1, with a possible D match to TRBD1 (5 bases). The CDR3 has 15 residues. With 3 bases removed from V and 0 bases from J, the gap between germline ends came to 9 bases. The V gene's germline CDR1 is MNHNS and CDR2 SASEGT. The CDR3 spells CASSETVNSYNEQFF. CDR3 DNA sequence: TGTGCCAGCAGTGAGACAGTTAACTCCTACAATGAGCAGTTCTTC.

This clone was detected a few times. This rearrangement joins TRBV9 to TRBJ1-1; maybe TRBD1 (6 bases). The germline V gene has CDR1 SGDLS and CDR2 YYNGEE. V lost 4 bases and J 6 bases, leaving 16 bases between the germline ends. This CDR3 has 14 amino acids. The CDR3: CASSPHPRGAEAFF. In nucleotides, the CDR3 is TGTGCCAGCAGCCCTCACCCCAGGGGCGCTGAAGCTTTCTTT.

The chain has TRBV6-6 and TRBJ2-7; 11 bases map to TRBD1. Germline V gives CDR1 MNHNY, CDR2 SVGAGI (reference sequence). J was trimmed by 5 bases and V by 0 bases; bases with no gene match: 6. The CDR3 spans 16 residues. CDR3 nucleotides: TGTGCCAGCAGTTACTCAATAGGACAGGGGGCCGACGAGCAGTACTTC. This sequence encodes CASSYSIGQGADEQYF.

CDR3 sequence (DNA): TGTGCCAGCAGCTTGCGCCAGTCTAATGAAAAACTGTTTTTT. As protein: CASSLRQSNEKLFF. The chain employs TRBV5-6 and TRBJ1-4, with unresolved D. Trimming took off 1 base at V and 3 bases at J, with 7 bases between the two ends. CDR1 SGHDT and CDR2 YYEEEE come from the germline V gene. The CDR3 extends over 14 amino acids.

The J gene is TRBJ2-3, the V gene TRBV6-6, with D possibly TRBD2 on 5 matching bases. Per the germline V gene, CDR1 is MNHNY and CDR2 is SVGAGI (reference sequence). The CDR3 loop spans 14 amino acids. Between the trimmed V and J ends, which lost 11 bases and 1 base, there was a span of 16 bases. The CDR3 sequence is CASHRDLGTDTQYF. CDR3 in DNA: TGTGCCTCCCACCGGGATTTGGGCACAGATACGCAGTATTTT.

The chain combines TRBV7-9 with TRBJ1-1; a weak D match, TRBD1 (6 bases). Trimming took 4 bases from V and 8 from J, leaving 20 bases between them. The CDR3 totals 15 residues. CDR1 SEHNR and CDR2 FQNEAQ come from the germline V gene (reference sequence). The CDR3 sequence is CASSSPEGELSEAFF. As DNA, the CDR3 is TGTGCCAGCAGCTCCCCCGAGGGGGAACTTAGCGAAGCTTTCTTT.

The sample holds one count of this clone. The chain combines TRBV27 with TRBJ1-1; 7 bases align to TRBD1. Germline V CDR1 and CDR2: MNHEY, SMNVEV (reference sequence). V shed 2 bases and J 0 bases; nucleotides not matched to a gene: 9. This CDR3 has 17 amino acids. The CDR3 region has the DNA TGTGCCAGCAGTTTACGGCGCAGGGGGGATATGAACACTGAAGCTTTCTTT. It is translated as CASSLRRRGDMNTEAFF.

The J gene is TRBJ2-1, the V gene TRBV29-1, with 8 bases matching TRBD2. J gave up 7 bases and V 3 bases, and 5 bases lay outside the gene matches. CDR1 and CDR2 from the germline V gene are SQVTM and ANQGSEA. This CDR3 contains 13 residues. The CDR3 reads CSVDGRARNEQFF. For the CDR3, the DNA is TGCAGCGTTGACGGGAGGGCCAGAAATGAGCAGTTCTTC.

The J gene is TRBJ1-2, the V gene TRBV19; 8 bases are shared with TRBD1. The germline V gene has CDR1 LNHDA and CDR2 SQIVND (reference sequence). The CDR3 totals 14 residues. Losses at the gene ends were 5 bases for V and 4 bases for J; bases not matched to a gene: 6. The CDR3 nucleotides are TGTGCCAGTAGTTCCCTGGGACAGGCCTATGGCTACACCTTC. It yields the protein CASSSLGQAYGYTF.

The table lists this clone with a count of one. V usage is TRBV6-5 and J usage is TRBJ2-7; maybe TRBD1 (5 bases). The CDR3 runs to 13 residues. V shed 5 bases and J shed 4 bases, with 12 bases lying between them. CDR1 is MNHEY and CDR2 is SVGAGI in the germline V gene. The CDR3 loop is CASSRPDSYEQYF. DNA of the CDR3: TGTGCCAGCAGTCGCCCCGACAGTTACGAGCAGTACTTC.

This clone turned up a few times. The chain combines TRBV7-2 with TRBJ2-3, with D possibly TRBD1 on 6 matching bases. This CDR3 region has 15 residues. Trimming cost V 1 base and J 4 bases, with 12 bases left between them. In germline, CDR1 is SGHTA, CDR2 FQGNSA. The CDR3 loop is CASSLGGGRADTQYF. In nucleotides, the CDR3 is TGTGCCAGCAGCTTAGGAGGGGGAAGGGCAGATACGCAGTATTTT.

The genes are TRBV7-6 and TRBJ2-2, with TRBD2 matching over 7 bases. Germline CDR1 and CDR2: SGHVS and FNYEAQ. The V segment lost 7 bases and the J segment 2 bases; nucleotides outside the gene matches: 4. This CDR3 has 14 residues. CDR3 protein: CASTGGSNTGELFF. The CDR3 DNA sequence: TGTGCCAGCACCGGGGGGAGCAACACCGGGGAGCTGTTTTTT.

The chain joins TRBV7-2 to TRBJ2-1, with D perhaps matching TRBD2 (5 bases). V shed 5 bases and J shed 9 bases, with 11 bases lying between them. This CDR3 region has 12 residues. The V gene's germline CDR1 is SGHTA and CDR2 FQGNSA. CDR3 DNA: TGTGCCAGCAGCCAACTAGGACGTGAGCAGTTCTTC. Its translation: CASSQLGREQFF.